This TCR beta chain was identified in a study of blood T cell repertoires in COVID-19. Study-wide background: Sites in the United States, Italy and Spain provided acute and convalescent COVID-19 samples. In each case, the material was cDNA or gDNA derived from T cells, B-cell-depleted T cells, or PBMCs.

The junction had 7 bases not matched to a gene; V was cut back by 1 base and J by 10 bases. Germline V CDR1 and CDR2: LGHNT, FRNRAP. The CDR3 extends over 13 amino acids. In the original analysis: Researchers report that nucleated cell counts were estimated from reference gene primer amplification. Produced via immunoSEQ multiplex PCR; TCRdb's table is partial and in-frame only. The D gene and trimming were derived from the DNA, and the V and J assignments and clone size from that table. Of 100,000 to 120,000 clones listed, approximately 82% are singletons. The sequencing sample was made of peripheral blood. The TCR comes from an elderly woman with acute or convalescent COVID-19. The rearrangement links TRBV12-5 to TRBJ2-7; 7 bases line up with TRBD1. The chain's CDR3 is CASGLGGQTFQYF. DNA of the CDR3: TGTGCTAGTGGTTTGGGGGGACAGACATTCCAGTACTTC. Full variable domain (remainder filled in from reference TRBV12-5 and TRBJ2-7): DARVTQTPRHKVTEMGQEVTMRCQPILGHNTVFWYRQTMMQGLELLAYFRNRAPLDDSGMPKDRFSAEMPDATLATLKIQPSEPRDSAVYFCASGLGGQTFQYFGPGTRLTVT.